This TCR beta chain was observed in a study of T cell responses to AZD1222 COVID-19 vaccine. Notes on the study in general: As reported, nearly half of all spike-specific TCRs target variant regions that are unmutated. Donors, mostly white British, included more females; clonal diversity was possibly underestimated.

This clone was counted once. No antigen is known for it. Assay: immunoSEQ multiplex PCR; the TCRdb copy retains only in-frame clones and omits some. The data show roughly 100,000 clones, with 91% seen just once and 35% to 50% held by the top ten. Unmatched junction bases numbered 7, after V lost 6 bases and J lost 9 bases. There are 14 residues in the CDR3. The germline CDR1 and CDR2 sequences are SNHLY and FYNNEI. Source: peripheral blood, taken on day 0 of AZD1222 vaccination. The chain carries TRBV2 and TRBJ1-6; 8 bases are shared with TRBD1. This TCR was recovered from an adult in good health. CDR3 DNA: TGTGCCAGCAGAAACGACAGGGGTACTTCACCCCTCCACTTT. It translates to CASRNDRGTSPLHF.